The present entry profiles one TCR beta chain with its context. What it binds is not known. Generated by immunoSEQ multiplex PCR, the TCRdb table keeps only in-frame clones and is missing some. The sample records around 500,000 clones, roughly 85% being singletons. CDR1 is KGHSH and CDR2 is LQKENI in the germline V gene. V was cut by 0 bases and J by 3 bases, with 11 bases left in between. This CDR3 has 15 residues. This sample is part of a study of shared clonotypes between healthy human individuals. Study-level results: It was anticipated that sequencing depth would influence how many clonotypes donors shared.

The chain uses TRBV18 and TRBJ1-2, with no clear D. This TCR came from a woman in her 40s in good health. Some clones in this sample may be carry-over from other donors' samples. The source material was PBMCs. The CDR3 DNA is TGTGCCAGCTCACCACCGGTAGCGCGGGACTATGGCTACACCTTC. It encodes CASSPPVARDYGYTF.